Each of the 21 T cell receptor beta chains below was sequenced from the same sample in a study of molecular identifiers for immune sequencing clone quantification. TCRdb processed the PCR reads anew with MiXCR; each CDR3 protein has one entry. The sample records over 600,000 distinct CDR3 sequences, less than 20% being singletons. Sequenced: naive CD8+ T cells from blood, with Jurkat cell RNA spiked in. Subset meaning: FACS-sorted CD8+CD4-CCR7+CD45RA+ naive T cells. The source is a human donor in good health. Some libraries in this study had Jurkat cell RNA spiked in.

There are a few counts of this clonotype. The V call is TRBV4-3, the J call TRBJ2-1, with a tentative D call TRBD2 (6 bases). Trimming shortened V by 0 bases and J by 9 bases, and 15 bases separated the two germline ends. Germline lookup yields CDR1 LGHNA and CDR2 YSLEER. CDR3 length: 15 amino acids. The CDR3 DNA reads TGCGCCAGCAGCCAAGATGGAGACGTCGGGAGTGAGCAGTTCTTC. Translation gives CASSQDGDVGSEQFF.

The rearrangement uses TRBV20-1 and TRBJ2-1; D unresolved. CDR1 and CDR2 from the germline V gene are DFQATT and SNEGSKA (reference sequence). With 0 bases removed from V and 5 bases from J, the gap between germline ends came to 14 bases. The CDR3 loop spans 15 amino acids. The CDR3 DNA follows: TGCAGTGCTAGAGATCTAGGGAACCAACACAATGAGCAGTTCTTC. As protein: CSARDLGNQHNEQFF.

This clonotype appeared many times. The V call is TRBV10-3, the J call TRBJ2-7; no clear D. Germline V lookup: CDR1 ENHRY, CDR2 SYGVKD. V was cut by 2 bases and J by 3 bases, with 8 bases left in between. This CDR3 comprises 13 residues. In DNA, the CDR3 is TGTGCCATCAGTGAGGACAAGTACTACGAGCAGTACTTC. It specifies CAISEDKYYEQYF.

As to this clonotype: It may be a read error: a sequence one base away is much more abundant. The conserved phenylalanine or tryptophan normally closing the CDR3 is absent here, so this likely arose from a read error. This rearrangement joins TRBV27 to TRBJ2-7; possible D gene TRBD2, 6 bases. Trimming stripped 4 bases from V and 5 bases from J, with 18 bases between. The CDR3 covers 15 residues. The germline CDR1 and CDR2 sequences are MNHEY and SMNVEV (reference sequence). This chain's CDR3 is CASSYVRGGMNEQYL. The CDR3 DNA follows: TGTGCCAGCAGTTACGTTCGTGGGGGGATGAACGAGCAGTACCTC.

This sequence joins TRBV27 and TRBJ2-7, with a weak D call TRBD1 (7 bases). Trimming took off 8 bases at V and 0 bases at J, with 17 bases between the two ends. The CDR3 contains 15 residues. CDR1 MNHEY and CDR2 SMNVEV come from the germline V gene (reference sequence). CDR3 loop: CASHQGGDPSYEQYF. The CDR3, as DNA: TGTGCCAGCCACCAGGGGGGAGATCCCTCCTACGAGCAGTACTTC.

On this clonotype itself: The junction and the germline gene differ at one end; a read error may be behind it. V and J are TRBV7-9 and TRBJ1-2; D may be TRBD1 (6 bases). Germline V gives CDR1 SEHNR, CDR2 FQNEAQ (reference sequence). The CDR3 has 17 amino acids. CDR3 amino acids: CASSKGGGEASSYGHTF. The CDR3 bases are TGTGCCAGCAGCAAGGGGGGGGGCGAGGCGTCTAGCTATGGCCACACCTTC.

This clonotype showed up many times. The chain uses TRBV3-1 and TRBJ2-1; tentative D call: TRBD2 (7 bases). The CDR3 runs 14 residues. CDR1 is LGHDT, CDR2 YNNKEL, per germline (reference sequence). The germline V and J ends were trimmed by 11 bases and 8 bases, with 22 bases remaining between them. In nucleotides, the CDR3 is TGTGCCGGTTCCCCCGGGGGGCCGTTCCATGAGCAGTTCTTC. Protein product: CAGSPGGPFHEQFF.

This clonotype was counted between two and nine times. The J gene is TRBJ1-2, the V gene TRBV12-3 or TRBV12-4; no reliable D call. Trimming shortened V by 2 bases and J by 1 base, and 14 bases separated the two germline ends. The CDR3 runs to 16 residues. CDR3 in amino acids: CASSLYPGLNNYGYTF. The CDR3 bases are TGTGCCAGCAGTTTATATCCCGGGTTGAATAACTATGGCTACACCTTC.

The chain couples TRBV11-2 to TRBJ2-1, with D tentatively TRBD2 (6 bases). CDR1 is SGHAT, CDR2 FQNNGV, per germline. This CDR3 region has 11 residues. The V and J ends lost 8 bases and 12 bases respectively, with 14 bases between them. CDR3 DNA: TGTGCCAGCGGCGGACTACCCGGGCAGTTCTTC. It specifies CASGGLPGQFF.

The gene calls are TRBV12-3 or TRBV12-4 and TRBJ2-7; D remains unclear. The CDR3 length is 11 residues. The V end lost 2 bases, the J end lost 12 bases, and 11 bases lay between the germline ends. CDR3 in DNA: TGTGCCAGCAGTTTATTGACGGAACTGTACTTC. Translated, it gives CASSLLTELYF.

Of note for this clonotype: This clone may be a read error of a much larger clone one base away. V is TRBV21-1 and J is TRBJ1-3. TRBV21-1 is classified as a pseudogene. This CDR3 region has 18 residues. The CDR3 nucleotides are TGTGCCAGCACCAGGTCGGCAGGCGAACAACCCTTTGGAAACACCATATATTTT. It encodes CASTRSAGEQPFGNTIYF.

The chain joins TRBV24-1 to TRBJ2-2; D gene unclear. The CDR3 runs to 13 residues. Trimming removed 4 bases from V and 6 bases from J, with 8 bases in between. In germline, CDR1 is KGHDR, CDR2 SFDVKD. The CDR3 sequence: CATSDLSSGELFF. As DNA, the CDR3 is TGTGCCACCAGTGACCTGAGTTCCGGGGAGCTGTTTTTT.

This clonotype was observed at least ten times. V and J are TRBV27 and TRBJ2-7; 13 positions agree with TRBD2. V was clipped by 2 bases and J by 2 bases; unmatched bases: 9. CDR1 is MNHEY and CDR2 is SMNVEV in the germline V gene (reference sequence). The CDR3 covers 18 residues. DNA for the CDR3: TGTGCCAGCAGTTTAGGAAAACTAGCGGGAGGGCCCCCCTACGAGCAGTACTTC. It yields the protein CASSLGKLAGGPPYEQYF.

This clonotype was counted many times. The rearrangement uses TRBV4-1 and TRBJ2-5; D may match TRBD1 or TRBD2 (5 bases each). Trimming shortened V by 3 bases and J by 10 bases, and 15 bases separated the two germline ends. The CDR3 consists of 13 residues. Germline V gene sequence: CDR1 MGHRA, CDR2 YSYEKL. Here the CDR3 reads CASSHSGSSDQYF. The DNA for the CDR3 is TGCGCCAGCAGCCACTCAGGGAGTTCGGACCAGTACTTC.

Turning to this clonotype: A read error may explain this, as a much larger clone is one base away. The genes are TRBV29-1 and TRBJ2-3, with 9 positions matching TRBD2. The CDR3 length is 12 residues. The junction had 11 bases not matched to a gene; V was cut back by 4 bases and J by 15 bases. Germline V gene sequence: CDR1 SQVTM, CDR2 ANQGSEA. The CDR3 DNA reads TGCAGCGTTGTCCTGACTAGCGGACTCCCATATTTT. It codes for CSVVLTSGLPYF.

This clonotype came up many times. The chain joins TRBV5-1 to TRBJ2-7, with 8 positions matching TRBD2. CDR1 is SGHRS and CDR2 is YFSETQ in the germline V gene. The CDR3 is 15 amino acids. The junction had 7 bases not matched to a gene; V was cut back by 1 base and J by 4 bases. The CDR3 here is CASSLTTSGEYEQYF. CDR3 coding DNA: TGCGCCAGCAGCTTGACAACTAGCGGAGAATACGAGCAGTACTTC.

The rearrangement uses TRBV20-1 and TRBJ2-5; D ambiguous. The CDR3 runs to 15 residues. Germline values: CDR1 DFQATT, CDR2 SNEGSKA (reference sequence). V lost 0 bases to trimming and J lost 4 bases, with 15 bases between them. CDR3 amino acids: CSAREPYTLVETQYF. CDR3 DNA sequence: TGCAGTGCTAGAGAGCCTTACACCCTTGTAGAGACCCAGTACTTC.

This chain connects TRBV4-1 to TRBJ1-1; no reliable D call. The V end was cut by 1 base, the J end by 3 bases, with 15 bases between. Per germline, CDR1 MGHRA and CDR2 YSYEKL. CDR3 size: 16 residues. This CDR3 reads CASSQAKEQPYTEAFF. CDR3 nucleotide sequence: TGCGCCAGCAGCCAAGCCAAGGAACAGCCGTACACTGAAGCTTTCTTT.

This clonotype was seen many times. The CDR3 here is CASSYGGGARYEQYF. The DNA of the CDR3 is TGTGCCAGCAGTTACGGCGGGGGGGCCCGATACGAGCAGTACTTC. The gene calls are TRBV6-5 and TRBJ2-7; 9 bases are shared with TRBD2. With V trimmed by 2 bases and J by 4 bases, 6 bases remained unmatched. This CDR3 contains 15 residues. CDR1 is MNHEY and CDR2 is SVGAGI in the germline V gene.

CDR3: CASSLDRTGYEQYF. DNA of the CDR3: TGCGCCAGCAGCCTAGACAGGACAGGGTACGAGCAGTACTTC. V and J are TRBV4-3 and TRBJ2-7, with TRBD1 matching 8 bases. The V gene's germline CDR1 is LGHNA and CDR2 YSLEER. Losses at the gene ends were 4 bases for V and 4 bases for J; bases not matched to a gene: 6. The CDR3 runs to 14 residues.

This clonotype appeared a few times. The V call is TRBV30, the J call TRBJ2-3, with TRBD1 matching over 11 bases. CDR3 length equals 14 residues. In germline, CDR1 is GTSNPN, CDR2 SVGIG (reference sequence). Germline trimming cut 1 base from V and 6 bases from J; bases unmatched to any gene: 3. The CDR3 spells CAWSAGQGGDTQYF. The CDR3 DNA follows: TGTGCCTGGAGTGCGGGACAGGGGGGGGATACGCAGTATTTT.